This T cell receptor beta chain was identified in a study of patients with pleural tuberculosis. This CDR3 spans 15 amino acids. CDR1 is LGHNA and CDR2 is YNFKEQ in the germline V gene. Ten or more counts support this clonotype. A read error may produce the germline difference seen at one junction end. TCRdb recomputed calls from the reads with MiXCR, one row per CDR3 protein. The sample yields tens of thousands of distinct CDR3 sequences, about 7.3% seen once. This chain connects TRBV4-2 to TRBJ1-5; no firm D call. The TCR comes from a human donor with pleural tuberculosis. Here the CDR3 DNA reads TGTGCCAGCAGCGAAGAAGGGATGGCAGGCCAGCCCCAGCATTTT. It specifies CASSEEGMAGQPQHF.